This TCR beta chain was documented in a study of blood T cell repertoires in COVID-19. About the study: The United States, Italy and Spain supplied acute and convalescent COVID-19 samples. T cells, B-cell-depleted T cells, or PBMCs supplied cDNA or gDNA.

Original processing methods: From reference gene primer amplification, estimates of nucleated cell counts were derived. Generated by immunoSEQ multiplex PCR, the TCRdb table keeps only in-frame clones and is missing some. Clonal size and the V and J genes are those of that table, whereas D and trimming came from the DNA. The sample lists about 14,000 clones; roughly 89% were seen once. Germline assignment: CDR1 MGHRA and CDR2 YSYEKL. Trimming cost V 2 bases and J 3 bases; bases outside gene matches: 7. The CDR3 runs to 16 residues. The gene calls are TRBV4-1 and TRBJ2-7, with 10 bases aligning to TRBD2. The receptor's source is a man aged 45-65 years with active COVID-19. The sequenced sample consisted of peripheral blood. The CDR3 sequence: CASSQPSGSGGYEQYF. CDR3 coding DNA: TGCGCCAGCAGCCAACCTAGCGGGAGTGGGGGCTACGAGCAGTACTTC.